The 10 T cell receptor beta chains below all came from one sample that was sequenced in a study of blood T cells in healthy people across ages. The use of a sample-barcoded 5' primer and a J-beta primer mix characterized a second PCR of roughly 7 to 12 cycles. TCRdb re-called the 5' RACE reads with MiXCR, one entry per CDR3 protein. The profile shows roughly 1,000,000 distinct CDR3 sequences, about 25% of them singletons. The same sample was also used in a study of T cells of mothers and their children.

Material: blood. The receptor source for this set is a girl aged 2 to 9 in good health.

The rearrangement uses TRBV3-1 and TRBJ2-1; the match to TRBD1 covers 11 bases. The CDR3 spans 16 residues. The trim removed 1 base at V and 6 bases at J, leaving 5 bases unmatched. CDR1 and CDR2 from the germline V gene are LGHDT and YNNKEL (reference sequence). The CDR3 reads CASSQVDRGLSNEQFF. CDR3 nucleotide sequence: TGTGCCAGCAGCCAAGTGGACAGGGGGCTAAGCAATGAGCAGTTCTTC.

This clonotype came up a few times. The rearrangement joins TRBV4-3 to TRBJ1-2; TRBD1 aligns across 9 bases. CDR3 length equals 14 residues. Trimming cost V 3 bases and J 6 bases; bases outside gene matches: 5. Germline V gene data show CDR1 as LGHNA and CDR2 as YSLEER. The CDR3 nucleotides are TGCGCCAGCAGCCACGACAGGGGGGAGGATGGCTACACCTTC. Protein sequence: CASSHDRGEDGYTF.

The gene calls are TRBV7-9 and TRBJ1-2; D gene ambiguous. In germline, CDR1 is SEHNR, CDR2 FQNEAQ (reference sequence). The CDR3 totals 14 residues. V was pared by 2 bases and J by 0 bases, with 7 bases between. The CDR3 is CASSLSSSNYGYTF. The DNA of the CDR3 is TGTGCCAGCAGCTTAAGTAGTTCTAACTATGGCTACACCTTC.

The chain links TRBV9 to TRBJ1-3; 8 bases align to TRBD1. Trimming at V came to 2 bases and at J to 0 bases, leaving 4 bases not matched to a gene. From germline, CDR1 is SGDLS and CDR2 YYNGEE. This CDR3 contains 16 residues. The CDR3: CASSVGQGLSGNTIYF. Here the CDR3 DNA reads TGTGCCAGCAGCGTCGGACAGGGACTCTCTGGAAACACCATATATTTT.

Comment on this clonotype: The junction differs from germline at one of its ends, possibly a read error. The chain couples TRBV29-1 to TRBJ1-2; the D is unclear. Germline values: CDR1 SQVTM, CDR2 ANQGSEA. This CDR3 has 12 residues. CDR3 nucleotides: TGCAGCGACTTAGACGACGGCACCTACCCGAGCTTC. Its protein product is CSDLDDGTYPSF.

This clonotype has a handful of counts. The junction and the germline gene differ at one end; a read error may be behind it. This chain links TRBV5-1 with TRBJ2-5, with TRBD1 matching over 10 bases. Per germline, CDR1 SGHRS and CDR2 YFSETQ. The CDR3 is 15 residues long. Here the CDR3 reads CASSRGQGLVEQPHF. CDR3 coding DNA: TGCGCCAGCAGTCGGGGACAGGGGCTGGTGGAACAGCCTCACTTC.

V gene TRBV4-3 combines with J gene TRBJ2-5; D uncertain. TRBJ2-7 matches the DNA end more closely, so the J call is doubtful. Germline V CDR1 and CDR2: LGHNA, YSLEER. The CDR3 spans 14 residues. The chain's CDR3 is CASSQDAQFYEQYF. The CDR3 nucleotides read TGCGCCAGCAGCCAAGACGCGCAGTTCTACGAGCAGTACTTC.

This chain connects TRBV7-6 to TRBJ2-5; 11 nucleotides match TRBD2. The better agreement between TRBJ2-1 and the DNA end casts doubt on the J call. CDR3 length equals 18 residues. Germline V lookup: CDR1 SGHVS, CDR2 FNYEAQ. CDR3 bases: TGTGCCAGCAGCTTAAGACTAGCGGGACTCTCTGGGTACAATGAGCAGTTCTTC. Its protein product is CASSLRLAGLSGYNEQFF.

This chain joins TRBV12-3 or TRBV12-4 and TRBJ2-1; tentative D call: TRBD1 (7 bases). This CDR3 is built from 14 residues. The V end lost 3 bases, the J end lost 3 bases, and 9 bases lay between the germline ends. CDR3 sequence reads: CASSFQGGYNEQFF. DNA for the CDR3: TGTGCCAGCAGTTTTCAGGGGGGCTACAATGAGCAGTTCTTC.

This clonotype was picked up a small number of times. V usage is TRBV10-3 and J usage is TRBJ1-4, with D uncertain. Germline CDR1 reads ENHRY; CDR2 reads SYGVKD. V was cut by 0 bases and J by 4 bases, with 9 bases left in between. The CDR3 extends over 15 amino acids. Here the CDR3 reads CAISESSGYNEKLFF. As DNA, the CDR3 is TGTGCCATCAGTGAGTCCTCGGGTTATAATGAAAAACTGTTTTTT.